This T cell receptor beta chain was sequenced in a study of blood T cell repertoires in COVID-19. V shed 10 bases and J 7 bases; nucleotides not matched to a gene: 13. Germline V gene sequence: CDR1 LNHDA, CDR2 SQIVND (reference sequence). This CDR3 is built from 14 residues. Cohorts were based on clinical histories the participants reported. Recovered status in Cohort 3 required two negative PCRs, clearance, or symptom resolution. In the study's own analysis: Amplification with reference gene primers provided the estimates of nucleated cell counts. Profiled with immunoSEQ multiplex PCR; TCRdb holds only in-frame clones, not every one. V and J calls and clone size are as listed in that table; D and trimming were resolved from the DNA. This sample has roughly 400,000 clones; 80% to 90% occur once, and the top ten carry 0.95% to 1.2%.

The chain couples TRBV19 to TRBJ2-3; the match to TRBD1 covers 8 bases. The sample was PBMCs or T cells enriched from blood (not recorded which). The receptor comes from a man aged 25-45 years who had recovered from COVID-19. CDR3 region: CATEPGQGEYTQYF. CDR3 nucleotides: TGTGCCACCGAGCCCGGACAGGGTGAATATACGCAGTATTTT.